This TCR beta chain emerged from a study of blood T cell repertoires in COVID-19. Assay: immunoSEQ multiplex PCR; the TCRdb copy retains only in-frame clones and omits some. The sample contains 200,000 to 250,000 clones, about 85% of which appear only once. The clonotype originates from a man aged 45-60 years who had recovered from COVID-19. The material sequenced was peripheral blood.

The CDR3 here is CASSYEGSGRRETQYF. The CDR3 DNA reads as TGTGCCAGCAGTTACGAGGGTAGCGGGAGGCGAGAGACCCAGTACTTC. This chain uses TRBV6-5 with TRBJ2-5; 10 nucleotides agree with TRBD2. CDR1 and CDR2 (germline): MNHEY, SVGAGI. V trimming: 2 bases; J trimming: 4 bases; junction bases outside the gene matches: 7. The CDR3 has 16 amino acids.